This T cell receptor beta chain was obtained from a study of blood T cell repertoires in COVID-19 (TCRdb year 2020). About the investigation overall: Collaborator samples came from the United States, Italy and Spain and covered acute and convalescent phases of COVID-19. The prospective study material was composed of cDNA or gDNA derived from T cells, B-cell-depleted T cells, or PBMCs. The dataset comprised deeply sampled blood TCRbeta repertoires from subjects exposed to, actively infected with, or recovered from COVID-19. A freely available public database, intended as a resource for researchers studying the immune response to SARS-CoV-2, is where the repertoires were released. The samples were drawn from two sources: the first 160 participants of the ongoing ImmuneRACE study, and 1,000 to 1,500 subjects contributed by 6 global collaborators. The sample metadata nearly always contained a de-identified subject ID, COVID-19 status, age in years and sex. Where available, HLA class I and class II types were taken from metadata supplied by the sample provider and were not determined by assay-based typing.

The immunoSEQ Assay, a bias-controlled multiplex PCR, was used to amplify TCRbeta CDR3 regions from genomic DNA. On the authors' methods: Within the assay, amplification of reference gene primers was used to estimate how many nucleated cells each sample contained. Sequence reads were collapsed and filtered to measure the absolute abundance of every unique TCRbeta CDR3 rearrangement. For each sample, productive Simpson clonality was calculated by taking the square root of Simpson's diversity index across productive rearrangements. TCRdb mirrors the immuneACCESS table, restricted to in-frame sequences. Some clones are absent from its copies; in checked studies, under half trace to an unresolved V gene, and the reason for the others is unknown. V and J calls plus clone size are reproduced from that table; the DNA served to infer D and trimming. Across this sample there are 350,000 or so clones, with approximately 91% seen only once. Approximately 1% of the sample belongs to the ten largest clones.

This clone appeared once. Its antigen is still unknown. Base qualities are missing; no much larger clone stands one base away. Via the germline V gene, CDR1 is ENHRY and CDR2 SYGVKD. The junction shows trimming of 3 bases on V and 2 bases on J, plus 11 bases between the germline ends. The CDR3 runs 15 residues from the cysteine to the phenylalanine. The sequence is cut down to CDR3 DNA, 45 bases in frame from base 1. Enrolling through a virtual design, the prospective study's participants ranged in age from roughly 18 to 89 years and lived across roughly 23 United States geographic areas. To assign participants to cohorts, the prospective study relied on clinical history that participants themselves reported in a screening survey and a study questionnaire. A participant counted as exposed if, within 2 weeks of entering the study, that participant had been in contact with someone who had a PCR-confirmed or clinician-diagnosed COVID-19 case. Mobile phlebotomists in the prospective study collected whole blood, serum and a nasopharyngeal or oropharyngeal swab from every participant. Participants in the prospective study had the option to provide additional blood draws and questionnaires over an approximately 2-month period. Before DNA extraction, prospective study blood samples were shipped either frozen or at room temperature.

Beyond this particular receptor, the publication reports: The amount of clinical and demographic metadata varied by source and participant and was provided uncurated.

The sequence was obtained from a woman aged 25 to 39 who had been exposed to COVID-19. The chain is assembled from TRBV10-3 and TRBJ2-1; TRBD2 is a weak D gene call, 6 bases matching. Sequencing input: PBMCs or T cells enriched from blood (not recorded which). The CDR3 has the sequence CAISDKDYTYNEQFF. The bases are TGTGCCATCAGTGATAAGGACTACACCTACAATGAGCAGTTCTTC.